The 24 T cell receptor beta chains below come from one sample, sequenced in a study of human thymus T cells. TCRdb's table, derived via immunoSEQ multiplex PCR, lists solely in-frame clones and lacks some. This sample has roughly 77,000 clones, with around 95% found just once. Thymus tissue was removed during corrective cardiac surgery. The sample taken for sequencing was thymus tissue. The source of these receptors is a girl less than two years old with a congenital heart defect but otherwise immunologically healthy.

The chain couples TRBV27 to TRBJ1-2; 9 bases are shared with TRBD1. The CDR3 is made up of 15 amino acids. Germline trimming cut 6 bases from V and 4 bases from J; bases unmatched to any gene: 9. CDR1 MNHEY and CDR2 SMNVEV come from the germline V gene (reference sequence). The CDR3 is CASRPRTGVSYGYTF. The CDR3 DNA reads as TGTGCCAGCAGGCCTCGGACAGGGGTTTCCTATGGCTACACCTTC.

CDR3 protein: CASSLAGRVTYEQYF. The CDR3 region has the DNA TGTGCCAGCAGCTTAGCAGGGAGGGTTACCTACGAGCAGTACTTC. The genes are TRBV11-2 and TRBJ2-7, with TRBD2 matching 7 bases. The junction had 5 bases not matched to a gene; V was cut back by 1 base and J by 2 bases. The CDR3 covers 15 residues. CDR1 is SGHAT and CDR2 is FQNNGV in the germline V gene. The full variable domain, with the rest looked up from reference TRBV11-2 and TRBJ2-7, is EAGVAQSPRYKIIEKRQSVAFWCNPISGHATLYWYQQILGQGPKLLIQFQNNGVVDDSQLPKDRFSAERLKGVDSTLKIQPAKLEDSAVYLCASSLAGRVTYEQYFGPGTRLTVT.

The gene calls are TRBV19 and TRBJ2-1, with 10 positions matching TRBD1. CDR1 is LNHDA, CDR2 SQIVND, per germline (reference sequence). The CDR3 is made up of 14 amino acids. Losses at the gene ends were 6 bases for V and 7 bases for J; bases not matched to a gene: 6. The chain's CDR3 is CASRRDRGRNEQFF. CDR3 in DNA: TGTGCCAGTAGAAGGGACAGGGGTCGGAATGAGCAGTTCTTC.

V usage is TRBV7-6 and J usage is TRBJ2-1, with TRBD1 matching over 8 bases. The germline CDR1 and CDR2 sequences are SGHVS and FNYEAQ. V trimming: 4 bases; J trimming: 4 bases; junction bases outside the gene matches: 12. CDR3 size: 17 residues. CDR3 residues: CASSSPPVRQGYNEQFF. In nucleotides, the CDR3 is TGTGCCAGCAGCTCCCCACCCGTTCGACAGGGGTACAATGAGCAGTTCTTC.

The V call is TRBV7-2, the J call TRBJ2-4, with D possibly matching TRBD2 (5 bases). The germline V and J ends were trimmed by 5 bases and 0 bases, with 14 bases remaining between them. CDR3 length equals 16 residues. Per the germline V gene, CDR1 is SGHTA and CDR2 is FQGNSA. CDR3 nucleotide sequence: TGTGCCAGCAGCCCCCAGGTGGGGAGAGCCAAAAACATTCAGTACTTC. The encoded protein is CASSPQVGRAKNIQYF.

J is TRBJ1-2 and V is TRBV30; no firm D call. The CDR3 consists of 11 residues. V lost 3 bases, J lost 2 bases, and 4 bases lay in between. Looked up from germline, CDR1 is GTSNPN and CDR2 is SVGIG (reference sequence). CDR3 coding DNA: TGTGCCTGGAGGAGCAACTATGGCTACACCTTC. Protein product: CAWRSNYGYTF. The full variable domain, with the rest looked up from reference TRBV30 and TRBJ1-2, is SQTIHQWPATLVQPVGSPLSLECTVEGTSNPNLYWYRQAAGRGLQLLFYSVGIGQISSEVPQNLSASRPQDRQFILSSKKLLLSDSGFYLCAWRSNYGYTFGSGTRLTVV.

The chain carries TRBV21-1 and TRBJ1-1; the DNA was not compared with TRBD1, the D call given in the table. TRBV21-1 is recorded as a pseudogene. The CDR3 length is 17 residues. CDR3 in DNA: TGTGCCAGCAGCAAAGGCAGGCAGGGGCCCCTGAACACTGAAGCTTTCTTT. It yields the protein CASSKGRQGPLNTEAFF.

The rearrangement uses TRBV5-1 and TRBJ2-5, with 10 nucleotides matching TRBD1. J gave up 2 bases and V 3 bases, and 4 bases lay outside the gene matches. Germline loops: CDR1 SGHRS, CDR2 YFSETQ. The CDR3 runs to 15 residues. CDR3 DNA sequence: TGCGCCAGCAGCTACACGGGACAGGGGCAAGAGACCCAGTACTTC. Residues: CASSYTGQGQETQYF.

The chain has TRBV9 and TRBJ2-2; D ambiguous. The germline CDR1 and CDR2 sequences are SGDLS and YYNGEE. Trimming pared 2 bases from V and 1 base from J, leaving 6 bases between. There are 14 residues in the CDR3. The CDR3 reads CASSVVGNTGELFF. CDR3 DNA: TGTGCCAGCAGCGTCGTGGGGAACACCGGGGAGCTGTTTTTT.

The V and J genes are TRBV7-2 and TRBJ1-1; D may be TRBD1 (5 bases). Germline V lookup: CDR1 SGHTA, CDR2 FQGNSA. There are 18 residues in the CDR3. V gave up 5 bases and J gave up 9 bases, with 31 bases separating them. CDR3 sequence: CASSPPLLKPGTWGKAFF. CDR3 sequence (DNA): TGTGCCAGCAGCCCACCCCTTCTGAAACCCGGGACCTGGGGGAAAGCTTTCTTT.

The V and J genes are TRBV19 and TRBJ2-1; 11 bases fit TRBD2. Trimming removed 6 bases from V and 8 bases from J; junction bases left unmatched: 15. The V gene's germline CDR1 is LNHDA and CDR2 SQIVND (reference sequence). The CDR3 consists of 17 residues. CDR3 sequence: CASRAEQGTSGVYEQFF. CDR3 bases: TGTGCCAGTAGGGCCGAACAGGGGACTAGCGGAGTTTATGAGCAGTTCTTC.

The V and J genes are TRBV4-1 and TRBJ1-5; D is possibly TRBD1 (5 bases). This CDR3 region has 16 residues. Between the trimmed V and J ends, which lost 4 bases and 8 bases, there was a span of 21 bases. CDR1 is MGHRA, CDR2 YSYEKL, per germline. This CDR3 reads CASSPLDGGGREPQHF. Written as DNA, the CDR3 is TGCGCCAGCAGCCCCCTAGATGGGGGGGGGAGGGAGCCCCAGCATTTT.

V gene TRBV2 combines with J gene TRBJ2-7, with 10 nucleotides matching TRBD1. The CDR3 is 13 residues long. Germline values: CDR1 SNHLY, CDR2 FYNNEI. The ends lost 8 bases at V and 4 bases at J; junction bases unmatched: 5. The CDR3 region has the DNA TGTGCCAGCGAAGGGGACAGGGGTTACGAGCAGTACTTC. Encoded protein: CASEGDRGYEQYF.

The V gene is TRBV12-5, the J gene TRBJ2-1; D uncertain. CDR1 is LGHNT and CDR2 is FRNRAP in the germline V gene. Between the trimmed V and J ends, which lost 11 bases and 0 bases, there was a span of 11 bases. The length of the CDR3 is 13 residues. CDR3 nucleotides: TGTGCTGTCAAGTTTAGCTCCTACAATGAGCAGTTCTTC. Translating it yields CAVKFSSYNEQFF.

V is TRBV28 and J is TRBJ2-7, with TRBD1 matching 10 bases. Germline V gives CDR1 MDHEN, CDR2 SYDVKM. The V segment lost 10 bases and the J segment 5 bases; nucleotides outside the gene matches: 17. CDR3 size: 16 residues. The CDR3 spells CATPPYATGGLNEQYF. The CDR3, as DNA: TGTGCCACCCCCCCCTATGCGACAGGGGGCTTAAACGAGCAGTACTTC.

The chain joins TRBV13 to TRBJ1-2; the match to TRBD1 covers 10 bases. Losses at the gene ends were 0 bases for V and 4 bases for J; bases not matched to a gene: 2. This CDR3 spans 15 amino acids. Looked up from germline, CDR1 is PRHDT and CDR2 is FYEKMQ (reference sequence). The CDR3 loop is CASSLGDRGTYGYTF. In DNA form, the CDR3 reads TGTGCCAGCAGCTTAGGGGACAGGGGGACCTATGGCTACACCTTC.

The chain links TRBV4-3 to TRBJ2-3; 10 bases line up with TRBD2. The V gene end was trimmed by 2 bases and the J gene end by 5 bases; junction bases not matched to a gene: 4. This CDR3 is built from 15 residues. Germline CDR1 is LGHNA and CDR2 is YSLEER. Written as DNA, the CDR3 is TGCGCCAGCAGCCAAACAGCGGGAGGGGGAGATACGCAGTATTTT. As protein: CASSQTAGGGDTQYF.

J is TRBJ1-4 and V is TRBV18; D not certain. The V gene lost 5 bases and the J gene lost 3 bases, with 13 bases spanning the gap. From germline, CDR1 is KGHSH and CDR2 LQKENI. There are 15 residues in the CDR3. The CDR3 region is CASSWRRDANEKLFF. The CDR3 nucleotides read TGTGCCAGCTCATGGAGGAGGGATGCTAATGAAAAACTGTTTTTT.

This sequence joins TRBV5-6 and TRBJ2-6; D possibly matches TRBD1 or TRBD2 (5 bases each). Trimming cost V 7 bases and J 2 bases, with 10 bases left between them. The CDR3 has 14 residues. Germline assignment: CDR1 SGHDT and CDR2 YYEEEE. In nucleotides, the CDR3 is TGTGCCAGCGGGACCCCAACTGGGGCCAACGTCCTGACTTTC. This sequence encodes CASGTPTGANVLTF.

This clone has just one count. V and J are TRBV7-8 and TRBJ2-1; D possibly matches TRBD1 or TRBD2 (6 bases each). The CDR3 totals 13 residues. Germline loops: CDR1 SGHVS, CDR2 FQNEAQ. The V end was cut by 3 bases, the J end by 12 bases, with 15 bases between. CDR3 nucleotide sequence: TGTGCCAGCAGCTTGGGTGGGGGGCTGACGCAGTTCTTC. Translating it yields CASSLGGGLTQFF.

The chain couples TRBV7-3 to TRBJ2-6; perhaps TRBD1 as D (6 bases). The CDR3 is 17 amino acids. Germline loops: CDR1 SGHTA, CDR2 FQGTGA. Between the trimmed V and J ends, which lost 5 bases and 0 bases, there was a span of 14 bases. The DNA of the CDR3 is TGTGCCAGCAGCCCGTCGGGACACCTCTCTGGGGCCAACGTCCTGACTTTC. Residues: CASSPSGHLSGANVLTF.

The rearrangement uses TRBV28 and TRBJ2-7; 10 bases line up with TRBD1. The V segment lost 4 bases and the J segment 3 bases; nucleotides outside the gene matches: 3. This CDR3 has 14 residues. The V gene's germline CDR1 is MDHEN and CDR2 SYDVKM. The CDR3 region has the DNA TGTGCCAGCAGTTACGACAGGGGGCACTACGAGCAGTACTTC. Translated: CASSYDRGHYEQYF.

V is TRBV19 and J is TRBJ2-3, with D unresolved. Germline V CDR1 and CDR2: LNHDA, SQIVND (reference sequence). The CDR3 spans 16 residues. Between the trimmed V and J ends, which lost 4 bases and 3 bases, there was a span of 17 bases. The CDR3 spells CASSKSPNDFTDTQYF. The CDR3 DNA reads as TGTGCCAGTAGTAAAAGCCCCAACGACTTTACAGATACGCAGTATTTT.

This chain uses TRBV2 with TRBJ1-5; tentative D call: TRBD1 (6 bases). Trimming pared 3 bases from V and 15 bases from J, leaving 24 bases between. The length of the CDR3 is 15 residues. The germline gives CDR1 SNHLY, CDR2 FYNNEI. The CDR3 protein is CASSEGAGCVGDPHF. As DNA, the CDR3 is TGTGCCAGCAGTGAGGGGGCAGGTTGCGTGGGAGACCCGCATTTT.